This T cell receptor (beta chain) was captured by sequencing in a study of beta chain features in type 1 diabetes. Across the study: Age and gender were similar between patients and healthy donors, as were cell yields.

TCRB transcripts that were expressed got sequenced, as all of the isolated RNA had been reverse transcribed. Clones were sequenced by immunoSEQ multiplex PCR, and TCRdb holds only the in-frame ones, with some missing. The data contain about 320,000 clones, 12% to 15% of them seen just once; the ten biggest clones take up more than 6.5%. Losses at the gene ends were 0 bases for V and 4 bases for J; bases not matched to a gene: 8. Germline lookup yields CDR1 SGHDT and CDR2 YYEEEE. The CDR3 consists of 17 residues. The chain combines TRBV5-6 with TRBJ2-3; 10 bases fit TRBD1. The sequencing sample was made of central memory CD4+ T cells from blood. This clonotype was obtained from a man aged 25-45 years in good health. For the CDR3, the DNA is TGTGCCAGCAGCTTGGCTTGGGACAGGGGCACCTCAGATACGCAGTATTTT. Amino acid sequence: CASSLAWDRGTSDTQYF.